The 7 T cell receptor beta chains below come from one sample, sequenced in a study of cytomegalovirus exposure and HLA in healthy donors. The PCR ran on 60 Vbeta and 13 Jbeta primers. The protocol was immunoSEQ multiplex PCR, while the TCRdb copy is restricted to in-frame clones and leaves out a portion. Here the sample spans more than 200,000 clones, 60% to 80% being singletons. Sequenced: PBMCs. The receptors here all came from a male donor in good health and CMV-seronegative.

The chain couples TRBV6-1 to TRBJ2-1; 7 nucleotides match TRBD2. Germline trimming cut 7 bases from V and 6 bases from J; bases unmatched to any gene: 9. This CDR3 comprises 14 residues. CDR1 and CDR2 (germline): MNHNS, SASEGT. In DNA, the CDR3 is TGTGCCAGCAACGAATGGGGGGGGTCCAATGAGCAGTTCTTC. Its protein is CASNEWGGSNEQFF.

CDR3 protein: CTTPRGLASSYEQYF. As DNA, the CDR3 is TGCACCACCCCACGGGGACTAGCGAGCTCCTACGAGCAGTACTTC. J is TRBJ2-7 and V is TRBV1; the table gives TRBD2 as D, unverified against the DNA. TRBV1 is a documented pseudogene. The CDR3 runs to 15 residues.

Concerning this clone itself: A read error may produce the germline difference seen at one junction end. V and J are TRBV2 and TRBJ2-7; 7 bases fit TRBD1. Germline assignment: CDR1 SNHLY and CDR2 FYNNEI. The CDR3 runs to 15 residues. The DNA for the CDR3 is TGTGTCAGCAAGCTTGACAGGGCCCCCCGTTACGAGCAGTACTTC. As protein: CVSKLDRAPRYEQYF.

This chain connects TRBV15 to TRBJ2-1; 11 bases line up with TRBD2. Germline V gene data show CDR1 as LNHNV and CDR2 as YYDKDF (reference sequence). The CDR3 is 16 amino acids. With 5 bases clipped from V and 2 bases from J, the junction kept 5 bases outside the gene matches. The CDR3 protein is CATSSPSGRTYNEQFF. The CDR3 DNA follows: TGTGCCACCAGCTCCCCTAGCGGGAGGACCTACAATGAGCAGTTCTTC.

This rearrangement joins TRBV27 to TRBJ1-1, with 10 nucleotides matching TRBD1. Looked up from germline, CDR1 is MNHEY and CDR2 is SMNVEV (reference sequence). Trimming took 5 bases from V and 6 from J; bases not matched to a gene: 9. CDR3 length: 15 amino acids. The CDR3, as DNA: TGTGCCAGCAGTACCGGACAGGGGGAATCTCCTGAAGCTTTCTTT. It specifies CASSTGQGESPEAFF.

The CDR3 region is CASSPGQGRNTEAFF. The CDR3 DNA follows: TGTGCCAGCAGCCCAGGACAGGGGAGGAACACTGAAGCTTTCTTT. V usage is TRBV13 and J usage is TRBJ1-1, with TRBD1 matching over 9 bases. The trim removed 5 bases at V and 1 base at J, leaving 5 bases unmatched. In germline, CDR1 is PRHDT, CDR2 FYEKMQ (reference sequence). There are 15 residues in the CDR3.

The chain has TRBV2 and TRBJ2-7; TRBD2 aligns across 8 bases. This CDR3 contains 15 residues. V trimming: 6 bases; J trimming: 3 bases; junction bases outside the gene matches: 10. From germline, CDR1 is SNHLY and CDR2 FYNNEI. The CDR3 DNA reads as TGTGCCAGCAGGTCCGGGGGGGCCTCTTTCTACGAGCAGTACTTC. Translation: CASRSGGASFYEQYF.